This T cell receptor beta chain was documented in a study of PD-L1 blockade in urothelial cancer (dated 2017 in TCRdb). For the wider study: All patients started therapy around 2014 and received atezolizumab 1,200 mg intravenously every 3 weeks. Durable clinical benefit was achieved by nine patients and was not achieved by 20 patients. The study, an exploratory multi-omic analysis, examined somatic, immune and clinical correlates of response to PD-L1 blockade with atezolizumab in urothelial cancer. About 85% of the roughly 29 patients were identified as males with urothelial cancer of bladder origin, and a prior smoking history was reported by 18 of 29 patients. Blood samples were analyzed 3 weeks after the start of treatment (second dose) and 6 weeks after the start of treatment. Durable clinical benefit meant progression-free survival longer than 6 months, and TCR features were also tested against progression-free and overall survival. An ECOG performance status of 0 or 1 was recorded for the patients, and 0 to 3 prior chemotherapy regimens had been received by the patients. Pretreatment blood TCR-seq was available for around 29 patients, at least one posttreatment blood collection was obtained for some 24 patients, and tumor TCR-seq was available for some 24 patients. Blood samples gave a median of about 130,000 T cells and 83,000 or so unique TCRs, with a median clonality of around 0.074. Whole exome sequencing and RNA sequencing of pretreatment tumors were performed alongside TCR sequencing in the same patients. TCR sequencing covered pretreatment tumor samples and matched, serially collected peripheral blood taken before and after atezolizumab treatment.

The cohort included about 27 patients with locally advanced or metastatic urothelial carcinoma who were treated at Memorial Sloan Kettering on a trial protocol. Peripheral blood mononuclear cells were collected pretreatment and during treatment, at between 1 and 8 total time points per patient. The Qiagen DNeasy Blood extraction kit was used to purify genomic DNA from total PBMCs and from tumor samples. PBMCs were collected pretreatment and during treatment, and were isolated and stored as previously described. V lost 5 bases and J lost 3 bases, and the count of bases not matched to a germline gene is 3. CDR1 and CDR2, looked up from the germline V gene, are MNHEY and SVGAGI. From cysteine to phenylalanine, the CDR3 is 15 amino acids long. The kept DNA is CDR3 alone, 45 bases in frame from the first base. Overall study results and their limits: Because of the small sample size (n ≈ 30) and the many exploratory analyses performed, the results are intended to be regarded as hypothesis-generating. A pretreatment peripheral blood TCR clonality below the median was linked to improved progression-free and overall survival. Greater expansion of tumor-associated TCR clones in peripheral blood 3 weeks after the start of treatment was observed in patients with durable benefit (n of about 24, p = 0.022).

Synthetic TCR analog templates were spiked into each PCR to estimate absolute template abundance from read counts. The immunoSEQ assay was used to amplify TCRbeta CDR3 regions from genomic DNA with bias-controlled V and J gene primers. Sequencing of rearranged TCRbeta segments was done at approximately 20X coverage. Per the original workflow: Clustering was used to correct sequencing errors, and CDR3s were annotated against IMGT to assign V, D and J genes. Downstream analyses used only productive TCRbeta rearrangements, leaving out any out-of-frame or stop-codon sequences. Clonality was computed as one minus Shannon entropy normalized by the log of the number of unique productive sequences. Clones differing between time points or between blood and tumor were identified by Fisher's exact test with Benjamini-Hochberg correction at adjusted p below 0.01. The clones in this table, taken by TCRdb from immuneACCESS, are in-frame only. Not every clone is retained; where verified, under half of the shortfall comes from an unresolved V gene, and the cause of the rest is unknown. V and J calls plus clone size are reproduced from that table; the DNA served to infer D and trimming. The sample records about 32,000 clones, 70% to 85% of which are singletons. In total, the top ten clones hold more than 30% of the sample.

As to this clone: Its antigen remains undetermined. No base quality information exists; no much larger clone differs at one position.

This TCR was sampled from a man in his 60s with urothelial cancer. The rearrangement combines TRBV6-5 with TRBJ2-1; TRBD2 matches 11 bases in the middle. The material sequenced was PBMCs, taken around atezolizumab (anti-PD-L1) treatment. The CDR3: CASSQTSGSYNEQFF. At the DNA level, the sequence is TGTGCCAGCAGTCAAACTAGCGGGAGCTACAATGAGCAGTTCTTC.